These 17 T cell receptor beta chains originate from one sample sequenced in a study of T cell repertoires in aging, cancer and after chemotherapy. Multiplex touch-down PCR with TRB-A/B primers amplified rearranged V-D-J TRB sequences. In TCRdb, the multiplex PCR reads were re-called with MiXCR into one record per CDR3 protein. Of about 900 distinct CDR3 sequences in the sample, 30% were seen once. The template was genomic DNA from peripheral blood, not RNA. Specimen: blood. These receptors all come from a human donor with a solid tumor.

The chain links TRBV28 to TRBJ1-1; no clear D. V lost 4 bases and J 2 bases, leaving 11 bases between the germline ends. Germline CDR1 MDHEN, CDR2 SYDVKM. This CDR3 is built from 14 residues. The CDR3, as DNA: TGTGCCAGCAGTTCTAGCGGACTCAACACTGAAGCTTTCTTT. Amino acids: CASSSSGLNTEAFF. Filled out from reference TRBV28 and TRBJ1-1, the complete variable domain reads DVKVTQSSRYLVKRTGEKVFLECVQDMDHENMFWYRQDPGLGLRLIYFSYDVKMKEKGDIPEGYSVSREKKERFSLILESASTNQTSMYLCASSSSGLNTEAFFGQGTRLTVV.

This clonotype is labeled medium-sized. The chain has TRBV20-1 and TRBJ2-6; D is unclear. CDR1 DFQATT and CDR2 SNEGSKA come from the germline V gene (reference sequence). Deletions cut 0 bases from V and 5 bases from J, with 8 bases between. There are 14 residues in the CDR3. The CDR3 loop reads CSARDPVRANVLTF. The CDR3 region has the DNA TGCAGTGCTAGAGATCCCGTGAGGGCCAACGTCCTGACTTTC.

Sample share makes this clonotype large (0.1 to 1%). This chain joins TRBV6-9 and TRBJ2-1, with 11 bases matching TRBD1. The CDR3 covers 17 residues. V shed 9 bases and J 0 bases; nucleotides not matched to a gene: 10. Germline values: CDR1 MNHGY, CDR2 SVAAGI. The CDR3 here is CARGQGAKSGSYNEQFF. The CDR3 coding sequence is TGTGCCAGAGGACAGGGGGCGAAATCTGGCTCCTACAATGAGCAGTTCTTC.

By proportion, this clonotype is medium-sized. This chain links TRBV5-5 with TRBJ1-2, with 8 nucleotides matching TRBD1. CDR3 length: 16 residues. Germline lookup yields CDR1 SGHKS and CDR2 YYEKEE (reference sequence). J lost 5 bases, V lost 0 bases, and 9 bases had no gene match. DNA of the CDR3: TGTGCCAGCAGCTTGGTTGCTGGCGGGACAGGTTATGGCTACACCTTC. As protein: CASSLVAGGTGYGYTF.

In DNA, the CDR3 is TGCGCCAGCAGCTATACTACAGGGGGCTTAGGGGAAAAACTGTTTTTT. Protein sequence: CASSYTTGGLGEKLFF. This rearrangement joins TRBV5-1 to TRBJ1-4; 9 nucleotides align to TRBD1. The CDR3 spans 16 residues. Germline CDR1 reads SGHRS; CDR2 reads YFSETQ. V lost 3 bases, J lost 8 bases, and 11 bases stayed unmatched.

By sample fraction, this clonotype is large. The chain employs TRBV5-6 and TRBJ1-2, with 9 nucleotides matching TRBD1. The V gene's germline CDR1 is SGHDT and CDR2 YYEEEE. The CDR3 has 13 amino acids. The V segment lost 6 bases and the J segment 6 bases; nucleotides outside the gene matches: 6. The CDR3 loop reads CASTPGQGNGYTF. The CDR3 DNA sequence: TGTGCCAGCACCCCTGGACAGGGGAATGGCTACACCTTC.

This clonotype appeared a few times. This sequence joins TRBV19 and TRBJ1-1; possible D gene TRBD1, 5 bases. This CDR3 is 16 amino acids long. V was trimmed by 1 base and J by 4 bases, leaving 16 bases between them. Germline values: CDR1 LNHDA, CDR2 SQIVND (reference sequence). CDR3 in amino acids: CASSIGVRGRGTEAFF. Here the CDR3 DNA reads TGTGCCAGTAGTATAGGTGTTCGGGGCCGGGGCACTGAAGCTTTCTTT.

This clonotype is deemed large. This sequence joins TRBV27 and TRBJ2-1; D perhaps matches TRBD1 (6 bases). The CDR3 extends over 15 amino acids. Trimming removed 5 bases from V and 0 bases from J, with 11 bases in between. The V gene's germline CDR1 is MNHEY and CDR2 SMNVEV (reference sequence). CDR3 amino acids: CASSPRGSSYNEQFF. The DNA for the CDR3 is TGTGCCAGCAGTCCCAGGGGCAGCTCCTACAATGAGCAGTTCTTC.

This clonotype is large within its sample. J is TRBJ2-5 and V is TRBV12-3 or TRBV12-4, with a weak D call TRBD2 (7 bases). This CDR3 contains 15 residues. V lost 4 bases and J 4 bases, leaving 16 bases between the germline ends. CDR3 sequence reads: CASSSQGGGLETQYF. The CDR3 region has the DNA TGTGCCAGCAGTTCACAGGGCGGGGGCCTAGAGACCCAGTACTTC.

This clonotype is medium-sized. The chain couples TRBV7-2 to TRBJ2-3; D is ambiguous. CDR3 size: 14 residues. The V end was cut by 3 bases, the J end by 5 bases, with 12 bases between. Per the germline V gene, CDR1 is SGHTA and CDR2 is FQGNSA. Written as DNA, the CDR3 is TGTGCCAGCAGCTTGAGACTTCGAAGAGATACGCAGTATTTT. This gives the protein CASSLRLRRDTQYF.

The gene calls are TRBV18 and TRBJ1-1, with a possible D match to TRBD1 (5 bases). The CDR3 length is 16 residues. CDR1 and CDR2 (germline): KGHSH, LQKENI. The V end lost 0 bases, the J end lost 3 bases, and 14 bases lay between the germline ends. This CDR3 reads CASSPPGGGEYTEAFF. CDR3 bases: TGTGCCAGCTCACCACCGGGGGGGGGGGAGTACACTGAAGCTTTCTTT.

The chain is built from TRBV6-5 and TRBJ2-7; TRBD2 matches 7 bases. The CDR3 contains 13 residues. V lost 6 bases, J lost 2 bases, and 4 bases stayed unmatched. Germline V gives CDR1 MNHEY, CDR2 SVGAGI. CDR3 region: CASSGGTPYEQYF. In nucleotides, the CDR3 is TGTGCCAGCAGCGGGGGGACCCCCTACGAGCAGTACTTC.

This clonotype qualifies as large (0.1 to 1%). V usage is TRBV4-3 and J usage is TRBJ2-6, with 7 bases matching TRBD1. Looked up from germline, CDR1 is LGHNA and CDR2 is YSLEER. V dropped 6 bases and J dropped 1; count of bases not matched to a gene: 9. The CDR3 extends over 17 amino acids. DNA for the CDR3: TGCGCCAGCAGTGAGGGACAGTCATCTTCTGGGGCCAACGTCCTGACTTTC. It codes for CASSEGQSSSGANVLTF.

By sample fraction, this clonotype is medium-sized (0.01 to 0.1%). The J gene is TRBJ1-1, the V gene TRBV5-4, with TRBD1 matching over 7 bases. This CDR3 contains 11 residues. J was trimmed by 6 bases and V by 9 bases; bases with no gene match: 5. Germline V gives CDR1 SGHNT, CDR2 YYREEE (reference sequence). The CDR3 spells CAISGGAEAFF. CDR3 DNA: TGTGCCATCTCAGGGGGTGCTGAAGCTTTCTTT.

By proportion, this clonotype is medium-sized. The chain is built from TRBV6-4 and TRBJ2-3; TRBD1 is a possible D gene (6 bases). The CDR3 runs to 15 residues. Trimming cost V 3 bases and J 6 bases, with 16 bases left between them. Germline loops: CDR1 MRHNA, CDR2 SNTAGT. The CDR3 DNA is TGTGCCAGCAGTGAGAGGGGGTCAAGCGCTGATACGCAGTATTTT. Translating gives CASSERGSSADTQYF.

This clonotype is classed as large. This chain connects TRBV29-1 to TRBJ2-7; a weak D match, TRBD2 (5 bases). The CDR3 consists of 13 residues. Germline CDR1 is SQVTM and CDR2 is ANQGSEA. V dropped 8 bases and J dropped 3 bases, with 17 bases sitting between them. For the CDR3, the DNA is TGCAGCATATTGAGGAACGGGGACTACGAGCAGTACTTC. Translated: CSILRNGDYEQYF.

This clonotype was picked up one time. One end of the junction fails to match germline, which may point to a read error. The genes are TRBV5-5 and TRBJ1-5, with a tentative D call TRBD1 (5 bases). CDR3 size: 14 residues. CDR1 is SGHKS, CDR2 YYEKEE, per germline (reference sequence). The CDR3 region has the DNA TGCGCCAGCAGCTTGGGGGACCTCAATCAGCCCCAGCATTTT. Translating it yields CASSLGDLNQPQHF.